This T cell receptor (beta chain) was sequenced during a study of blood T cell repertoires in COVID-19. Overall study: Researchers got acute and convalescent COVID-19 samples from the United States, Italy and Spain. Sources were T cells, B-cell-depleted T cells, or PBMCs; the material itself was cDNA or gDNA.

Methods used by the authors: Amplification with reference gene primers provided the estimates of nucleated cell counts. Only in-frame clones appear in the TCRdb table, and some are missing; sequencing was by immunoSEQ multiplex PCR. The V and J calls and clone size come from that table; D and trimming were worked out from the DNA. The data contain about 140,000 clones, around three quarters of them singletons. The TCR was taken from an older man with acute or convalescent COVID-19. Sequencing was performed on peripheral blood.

CDR3 DNA: TGTGCCACCAGTGACCCAGGGGCTGGAAACACCATATATTTT. Residues: CATSDPGAGNTIYF. V usage is TRBV24-1 and J usage is TRBJ1-3, with a tentative D call TRBD1 (6 bases). Trimming removed 4 bases at V and 2 bases at J, with 8 bases between. The V gene's germline CDR1 is KGHDR and CDR2 SFDVKD. This CDR3 spans 14 amino acids.